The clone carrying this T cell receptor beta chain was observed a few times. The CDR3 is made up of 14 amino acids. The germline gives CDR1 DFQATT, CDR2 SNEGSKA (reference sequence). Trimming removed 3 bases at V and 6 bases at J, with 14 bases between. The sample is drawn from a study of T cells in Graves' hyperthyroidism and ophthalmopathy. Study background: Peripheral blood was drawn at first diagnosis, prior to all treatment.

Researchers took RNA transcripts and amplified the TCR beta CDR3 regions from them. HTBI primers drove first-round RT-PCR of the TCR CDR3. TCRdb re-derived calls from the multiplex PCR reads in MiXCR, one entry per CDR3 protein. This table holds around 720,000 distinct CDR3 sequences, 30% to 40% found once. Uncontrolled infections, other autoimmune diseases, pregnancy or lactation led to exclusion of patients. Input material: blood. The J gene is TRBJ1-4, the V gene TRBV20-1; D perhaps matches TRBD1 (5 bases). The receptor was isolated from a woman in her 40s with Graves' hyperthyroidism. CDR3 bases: TGCAGTGCTAGTATCAGGGAAAGGTATGAAAAACTGTTTTTT. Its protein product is CSASIRERYEKLFF.